The text below deals with one TCR beta chain. The germline V gene encodes CDR1 LGHNA and CDR2 YSLEER. This CDR3 region has 15 residues. Trimming took 4 bases from V and 3 from J, leaving 16 bases between them. The data belong to a study of blood T cell repertoires in COVID-19. Background on the study: Sources were T cells, B-cell-depleted T cells, or PBMCs; the material itself was cDNA or gDNA.

Authors' analysis steps: Amplification of reference gene primers was used by the study to estimate nucleated cell counts. This table comes from immunoSEQ multiplex PCR, and its TCRdb copy is limited to in-frame clones, with some not included. V, J and clone size reflect that table, while D and trimming were determined from the DNA. The repertoire holds some 200,000 clones, with 70% to 90% as singletons. V is TRBV4-3 and J is TRBJ2-7; tentative D call: TRBD1 (5 bases). Sequenced: peripheral blood. The receptor was isolated from a woman in her sixties or seventies with COVID-19, enrolled during active disease. The CDR3 DNA reads TGCGCCAGCAGCCGGGGCCGCGACCGTTTCTACGAGCAGTACTTC. This gives the protein CASSRGRDRFYEQYF.